This TCR beta chain emerged from a study of shared clonotypes between healthy human individuals. Notes on this clone: The sample contains more than one DNA sequence encoding this CDR3.

Deep was the level at which the assay was run. Template for every sorted-subset replicate PCR totaled roughly 210 ng DNA, tens of thousands of T cell genomes. Produced via immunoSEQ multiplex PCR; TCRdb's table is partial and in-frame only. The sample shows approximately 2.5 million clones, around nine tenths of them seen only once. Germline loops: CDR1 SGHTA, CDR2 FQGNSA. The CDR3 is 15 residues long. V lost 5 bases and J lost 3; bases outside the gene matches: 6. Splitting the CD4+ cells yielded a CD45RA+ naive subset and a CD45RA-negative memory subset. The rearrangement links TRBV7-2 to TRBJ1-3; TRBD1 agrees at 8 bases. This receptor was identified in a man between 18 and 35 years old in good health. The sequenced sample consisted of naive CD4+ T cells sorted from blood. Subset in this sample: CD45RA+ positively selected. CDR3 sequence: CASSPDRGFGNTIYF. Here the CDR3 DNA reads TGTGCCAGCAGCCCAGACAGGGGCTTTGGAAACACCATATATTTT.